This T cell receptor (beta chain) was sequenced during a study of metastatic and nonmetastatic thyroid tumors. Study-level background: Comparison of repertoires was carried out across blood and tumor or nodule tissue from malignant and benign thyroid patients.

Per the authors' pipeline: Using the CDR3 differences seen across clinicopathological groups, the authors built a distant-metastasis classifier for papillary thyroid cancer, which was meant to discriminate distant-metastatic patients. TCRdb used MiXCR to call clones anew from the PCR reads. The V and J calls reflect TCRdb's pipeline rather than the authors' work. Of approximately 19,000 clones listed, approximately 35% were seen once; the top ten hold roughly 25%. Among the patients, none had received any treatment before thyroid surgery. The CDR3 covers 13 residues. CDR1 and CDR2 (germline): MDHEN, SYDVKM. As for this clone: The antigen remains undetermined. At one end the junction does not follow the germline gene, possibly because of a read error.

Study findings and constraints: In blood and tumor, TCR beta diversity was reportedly significantly higher in malignant thyroid tumors than in benign nodules.

The chain couples TRBV28 to TRBJ2-7; D is uncertain. The sequenced sample consisted of tumor tissue. This receptor was obtained from a female donor with papillary thyroid cancer or a benign thyroid nodule (not recorded which). Some clones in this sample may be carry-over from other donors' samples. The CDR3: CASSSPPGYEQCF. CDR3 DNA sequence: TGTGCCAGCAGTTCCCCCCCCGGATACGAGCAGTGCTTC.